What follows are 9 T cell receptor beta chains derived from one specimen sequenced in a study of CD4 T cells in relation to SARS-CoV-2 and coronaviruses. The assay was immunoSEQ multiplex PCR, and TCRdb's table has in-frame clones only and misses some. In the table there are 9,500 to 12,000 clones, roughly 77% of which are singletons. Antigens of these TCRs are unknown. Unexposed donor CD4+ T cells date from 2011-2018, before the COVID-19 pandemic. The cells were cultured for around ten days before CD4+ T cells were isolated. The sample taken for sequencing was CD4+ T cells from PBMCs, cultured in vitro. These receptor sequences come from a human donor in good health.

DNA of the CDR3: TGTGCCAGCAGTTTTGGGCAGGGCAGTGAAGCTTTCTTT. It translates to CASSFGQGSEAFF. The rearrangement links TRBV12-3 or TRBV12-4 to TRBJ1-1, with D maybe TRBD1 (5 bases). This CDR3 region has 13 residues. V was shortened by 3 bases and J by 7 bases, with 12 bases between the two germline ends.

The chain combines TRBV5-5 with TRBJ1-2; D is uncertain. Per germline, CDR1 SGHKS and CDR2 YYEKEE (reference sequence). This CDR3 has 12 amino acids. Trimming pared 0 bases from V and 2 bases from J, leaving 2 bases between. CDR3 sequence reads: CASSLENYGYTF. The CDR3, as DNA: TGTGCCAGCAGCTTGGAGAACTATGGCTACACCTTC.

V and J are TRBV5-1 and TRBJ2-5; TRBD2 agrees at 9 bases. Per the germline V gene, CDR1 is SGHRS and CDR2 is YFSETQ. The ends lost 0 bases at V and 1 base at J; junction bases unmatched: 1. The CDR3 covers 15 residues. The CDR3 loop reads CASSLGTSVQETQYF. The CDR3, as DNA: TGCGCCAGCAGCTTGGGGACTAGCGTCCAAGAGACCCAGTACTTC.

This clone came up a few times. The genes are TRBV6-5 and TRBJ2-1; 11 nucleotides match TRBD2. Germline V lookup: CDR1 MNHEY, CDR2 SVGAGI. This CDR3 region has 15 residues. Unmatched junction bases numbered 7, after V lost 7 bases and J lost 5 bases. The CDR3 nucleotides are TGTGCCAGCACCCACCTAGCGGGAGGTAACAATGAGCAGTTCTTC. It codes for CASTHLAGGNNEQFF.

The V call is TRBV7-2, the J call TRBJ2-5, with TRBD1 as a possible D gene (6 bases). Trimming shortened V by 5 bases and J by 2 bases, and 12 bases separated the two germline ends. The CDR3 has 14 amino acids. Germline CDR1 SGHTA, CDR2 FQGNSA. The CDR3 loop reads CASSTGQRQETQYF. In DNA, the CDR3 is TGTGCCAGCAGCACAGGACAGCGACAAGAGACCCAGTACTTC.

The chain uses TRBV5-1 and TRBJ1-2; no firm D call. Germline V lookup: CDR1 SGHRS, CDR2 YFSETQ. CDR3 length: 14 residues. V was shortened by 0 bases and J by 8 bases, with 14 bases between the two germline ends. In DNA, the CDR3 is TGCGCCAGCAGCTTGGTCCCCCCTTCGGAGGGCTACACCTTC. This encodes CASSLVPPSEGYTF.

The chain employs TRBV13 and TRBJ1-1, with D perhaps matching TRBD1 (6 bases). Trimming cost V 2 bases and J 3 bases, with 16 bases left between them. Germline lookup yields CDR1 PRHDT and CDR2 FYEKMQ (reference sequence). CDR3 length: 16 amino acids. The CDR3 protein is CASSLQSGGWDTEAFF. DNA for the CDR3: TGTGCCAGCAGCTTACAGTCCGGGGGCTGGGACACTGAAGCTTTCTTT.

This clone was seen a handful of times. The V and J genes are TRBV4-3 and TRBJ1-1; no clear D gene. V lost 5 bases, J lost 4 bases, and 11 bases lay in between. Germline CDR1 and CDR2: LGHNA and YSLEER. The CDR3 consists of 13 residues. Here the CDR3 reads CASSSLGVTEAFF. CDR3 nucleotide sequence: TGCGCCAGCAGCTCTTTAGGTGTCACTGAAGCTTTCTTT.

This chain uses TRBV2 with TRBJ2-2; D remains unclear. Trimming removed 10 bases at V and 4 bases at J, with 16 bases between. The CDR3 extends over 14 amino acids. CDR1 SNHLY and CDR2 FYNNEI come from the germline V gene. Here the CDR3 DNA reads TGTGCCACCGGTCAGGCGGCGGTCACCGGGGAGCTGTTTTTT. Residues: CATGQAAVTGELFF.